The rows below give T cell receptor beta chains drawn from one sample of a study of beta chain features in type 1 diabetes. TCRdb's table, derived via immunoSEQ multiplex PCR, lists solely in-frame clones and lacks some. The sample lists 150,000 to 200,000 clones, roughly 60% seen once, with roughly 0.089% in the top ten. The sequenced sample consisted of naive CD4+ T cells from blood. These receptors were collected from a young man with type 1 diabetes. The CDR3 runs from the conserved cysteine through the conserved F or W. The D gene is left open where the match is weak. The listing skips clone size in some rows; elsewhere it reads once, few, many or a size class.

TRBJ2-5	few	-	TRBV18	TGTGCCAGCTCAGCGGATCAATCTCCCTCGGAGACCCAGTACTTC	CASSADQSPSETQYF
TRBJ2-5	-	-	TRBV7-2	TGTGCCAGCAGCTTAGGAGCCGGGGGAGAGACCCAGTACTTC	CASSLGAGGETQYF
TRBJ1-1	few	-	TRBV7-8	TGTGCCAGCAGCTTAGCGTTGAGGGGGTTGAACACTGAAGCTTTCTTT	CASSLALRGLNTEAFF
TRBJ1-1	few	TRBD1	TRBV30	TGTGCCTGGAGGCGGACAGGGGGCACTGAAGCTTTCTTT	CAWRRTGGTEAFF
TRBJ2-5	-	-	TRBV6-5	TGTGCCAGCAGACCGGGACGCACAGGCCAAGAGACCCAGTACTTC	CASRPGRTGQETQYF
TRBJ2-3	-	-	TRBV15	TGTGCCACCAGCAGAGAAAAAGGCAGGGGCACAGATACGCAGTATTTT	CATSREKGRGTDTQYF
TRBJ1-6	few	-	TRBV13	TGTGCCAGCAGATTATGGGGAGGTGGTAATTCACCCCTCCACTTT	CASRLWGGGNSPLHF
TRBJ2-1	few	TRBD2	TRBV5-6	TGTGCCAGCAGCTTGGAAGCGGGGAGCTCCTACAATGAGCAGTTCTTC	CASSLEAGSSYNEQFF
TRBJ2-1	-	-	TRBV7-2	TGTGCCAGCAGCGTAAACTTTGTGTCTGAGCAGTTCTTC	CASSVNFVSEQFF
TRBJ2-5	few	TRBD2	TRBV29-1	TGCAGCGTTGCGCAACTAGCGGGGAGCCAAGAGACCCAGTACTTC	CSVAQLAGSQETQYF
TRBJ2-5	-	-	TRBV7-9	TGTGCCAGCAGCTTCCAGGGGATGGAGACCCAGTACTTC	CASSFQGMETQYF
TRBJ2-7	few	TRBD1	TRBV29-1	TGCAGCGTCCGGGACAGGGGACCTTACGAGCAGTACTTC	CSVRDRGPYEQYF
TRBJ1-2	-	TRBD1	TRBV7-6	TGTGCCAGCAGCTCCCTGGACAGGGAAGAACACTATGCCTTC	CASSSLDREEHYAF
TRBJ2-7	-	-	TRBV28	TGTGCCAGTTCGGGACCCATCTACGAGCAGTACTTC	CASSGPIYEQYF
TRBJ2-7	once	-	TRBV5-6	TGTGCCAGCAGCTTGGTTACGGTAACCTACGAGCAGTACTTC	CASSLVTVTYEQYF
TRBJ2-5	-	TRBD2	TRBV2	TGTGCCAGCAGTGAACTTAGCGGGCAAGAGACCCAGTACTTC	CASSELSGQETQYF
TRBJ1-2	-	-	TRBV25-1	TGTGCCAGCAGTGCCGGTTCGGGATTAACCTATGGCTACACCTTC	CASSAGSGLTYGYTF
TRBJ2-3	-	-	TRBV9	TGTGCCAGCAGCTCACCGGGACGGAGCACAGATACGCAGTATTTT	CASSSPGRSTDTQYF
TRBJ2-7	-	-	TRBV7-2	TGTGCCAGCAGCTCCCAACCCCGGATTAGCTCCTACGAGCAGTACTTC	CASSSQPRISSYEQYF
TRBJ1-1	-	-	TRBV19	TGTGCCAGTAGTTTAACACCGAAGAACACTGAAGCTTTCTTT	CASSLTPKNTEAFF
TRBJ1-2	-	TRBD1	TRBV30	TGTGCCTGGAGTCCGGACAGGGTGATATACACCTTC	CAWSPDRVIYTF
TRBJ1-2	-	-	TRBV2	TGTGCCAGCAGTGATGGGCGAAACTATGGCTACACCTTC	CASSDGRNYGYTF
TRBJ2-5	few	-	TRBV28	TGTGCCAGCATCAACAGCTTTCAAGAGACCCAGTACTTC	CASINSFQETQYF
TRBJ1-1	-	-	TRBV14	TGTGCCAGCAGCCAAGACCTGTCCAAGAACACTGAAGCTTTCTTT	CASSQDLSKNTEAFF
TRBJ1-6	-	-	TRBV9	TGTGCCAGCAGCTCCCGATCGACCGGGATTAATTCACCCCTCCACTTT	CASSSRSTGINSPLHF
TRBJ2-3	-	-	TRBV7-9	TGTGCCAGCAGCTTAAACCAGGGCGCAGATACGCAGTATTTT	CASSLNQGADTQYF
TRBJ2-1	-	-	TRBV11-2	TGTGCCAGCATTACTGCCGGTAGGTCGTCCTACAATGAGCAGTTCTTC	CASITAGRSSYNEQFF
TRBJ1-2	-	TRBD1	TRBV7-9	TGTGCCAGCAGTCGGGACAGAAACTATGGCTACACCTTC	CASSRDRNYGYTF
TRBJ2-4	-	-	TRBV2	TGTGCCAGCAGTGTTCAAAACATTCAGTACTTC	CASSVQNIQYF
TRBJ1-4	-	-	TRBV18	TGTGCCAGCTCCGTAAAGGGGTTGCGGAAACTGTTTTTT	CASSVKGLRKLFF
TRBJ2-2	-	-	TRBV30	TGTGCCTGGAGTAGCACCGGGGAGCTGTTTTTT	CAWSSTGELFF
TRBJ2-7	few	-	TRBV25-1	TGTGCCAGCTCCCAGCCCCGTACGGCCTACGAGCAGTACTTC	CASSQPRTAYEQYF
TRBJ2-1	-	-	TRBV5-4	TGTGCCAGCAGCTCGCTATCCAATGAGCAGTTCTTC	CASSSLSNEQFF
TRBJ2-1	-	TRBD2	TRBV30	TGTGCCTGGAGTAGACTAGCGTACAATGAGCAGTTCTTC	CAWSRLAYNEQFF
TRBJ2-5	-	-	TRBV27	TGTGCCAGCAGTTTTGACATGCAGACCCAGTACTTC	CASSFDMQTQYF
TRBJ2-1	-	-	TRBV30	TGTGCCTGGAGCCGACTGGTCAGAGTGCACAATGAGCAGTTCTTC	CAWSRLVRVHNEQFF
TRBJ2-7	-	TRBD2	TRBV7-2	TGTGCCAGCAGCTTAACCGCGGGACTAGCGGGGGGAAAGTACTTC	CASSLTAGLAGGKYF
TRBJ1-1	-	-	TRBV7-2	TGTGCCAGCAGCTTAATGACCGGGAACACTGAAGCTTTCTTT	CASSLMTGNTEAFF
TRBJ2-5	-	-	TRBV11-2	TGTGCCAGCGAAAGACTAGTTCCCCGAGAGACCCAGTACTTC	CASERLVPRETQYF
TRBJ1-1	-	-	TRBV25-1	TGTGCCAGCAGTGAAGTTGCGAAGCGGGGGTTGCCTATCACTGAAGCTTTCTTT	CASSEVAKRGLPITEAFF
TRBJ1-3	-	-	TRBV30	TGTGCCTGGAGTGTTTATTCTGGAAACACCATATATTTT	CAWSVYSGNTIYF
TRBJ2-7	few	TRBD1	TRBV7-2	TGTGCCTGCAGCAAGGACAGGGAGGCATCCTACGAGCAGTACTTC	CACSKDREASYEQYF
TRBJ2-7	-	-	TRBV29-1	TGCAGCGTTGTTTCGTTCTACGAGCAGTACTTC	CSVVSFYEQYF
TRBJ2-1	-	-	TRBV9	TGTGCCAGCAGCCCCCAAGTTGTGGGGGCCGGATACAATGAGCAGTTCTTC	CASSPQVVGAGYNEQFF
TRBJ2-5	-	-	TRBV18	TGTGCCAGCTCAAGACTAGTCGGGTCGGGAGAGACCCAGTACTTC	CASSRLVGSGETQYF
TRBJ1-1	few	-	TRBV29-1	TGCAGCGTTCGGAACACTGAAGCTTTCTTT	CSVRNTEAFF
TRBJ2-7	few	-	TRBV7-2	TGTGCCAGCAGCTTAGCGAATACAGGGCAGTATGAGTACTTC	CASSLANTGQYEYF
TRBJ1-6	few	-	TRBV7-2	TGTGCCAGCAGCTTAGAGGTGACCATAGGTGGTTCACCCCTCCACTTT	CASSLEVTIGGSPLHF